The 22 T cell receptor beta chains listed next were all sequenced from one sample in a study of T-cell memory formation after mild COVID-19. TCRdb analysed the 5' RACE reads with MiXCR anew, one entry per CDR3 protein. This table has under 450,000 distinct CDR3 sequences, approximately 15% appearing once. The sequenced sample was PBMCs or a T cell subset sorted from them (not recorded which). Every receptor here comes from a man aged 18 to 29 who had mild COVID-19 (a few samples of this study predate the infection). Cell type and time point are not known.

The V gene is TRBV12-3 or TRBV12-4, the J gene TRBJ2-3; 7 bases fit TRBD1. CDR3 length: 15 residues. The trim removed 1 base at V and 2 bases at J, leaving 3 bases unmatched. CDR3: CASSLETGYTDTQYF. The CDR3 DNA follows: TGTGCCAGCAGTTTAGAGACAGGGTACACAGATACGCAGTATTTT.

V and J are TRBV4-3 and TRBJ1-5; D remains unclear. Germline loops: CDR1 LGHNA, CDR2 YSLEER. V lost 1 base to trimming and J lost 0 bases, with 4 bases between them. The CDR3 is made up of 14 amino acids. CDR3 sequence (DNA): TGCGCCAGCAGCCAAGCCTTTAGCAATCAGCCCCAGCATTTT. It is translated as CASSQAFSNQPQHF.

The CDR3 DNA is TGTGCCGGCAGCTTAGCTCGCAACGAGCAGTACGTC. Encoded protein: CAGSLARNEQYV. The chain has TRBV7-9 and TRBJ2-7; D gene unclear. CDR1 SEHNR and CDR2 FQNEAQ come from the germline V gene (reference sequence). The CDR3 contains 12 residues.

Only a few counts were recorded for this clonotype. The CDR3 DNA follows: TGTGCCAGCAGCCCGGACAGGTTGAACACTGAAGCTTTCTTT. Translated: CASSPDRLNTEAFF. The gene calls are TRBV6-5 and TRBJ1-1, with 7 bases identical to TRBD1. The V gene's germline CDR1 is MNHEY and CDR2 SVGAGI. The CDR3 sequence is 14 residues long. V dropped 6 bases and J dropped 0; count of bases not matched to a gene: 4.

J is TRBJ2-2 and V is TRBV11-2, with TRBD2 identical over 7 bases. After removal of 1 base from V and 1 base from J, the junction contained 6 bases not matched to a gene. The CDR3 consists of 17 residues. Germline loops: CDR1 SGHAT, CDR2 FQNNGV. Here the CDR3 reads CASSLVGLDGNTGELFF. The CDR3 region has the DNA TGTGCCAGCAGCTTAGTTGGACTAGACGGGAACACCGGGGAGCTGTTTTTT.

The rearrangement joins TRBV27 to TRBJ1-2; no reliable D call. Germline assignment: CDR1 MNHEY and CDR2 SMNVEV (reference sequence). Trimming took off 6 bases at V and 1 base at J, with 12 bases between the two ends. This CDR3 comprises 14 residues. The CDR3 DNA sequence: TGTGCCAGCAGCCACTCGACGGTTAACTATGGCTACACCTTC. Residues: CASSHSTVNYGYTF.

This clonotype has a handful of counts. This chain connects TRBV2 to TRBJ1-4, with D maybe TRBD1 (6 bases). Trimming removed 5 bases at V and 0 bases at J, with 10 bases between. Germline loops: CDR1 SNHLY, CDR2 FYNNEI. This CDR3 region has 15 residues. In DNA form, the CDR3 reads TGTGCCAGCAGTCAACAGGGTACAACTAATGAAAAACTGTTTTTT. Protein product: CASSQQGTTNEKLFF.

In DNA, the CDR3 is TGTGCCAGCAGTATGAGACTGGGTCCGGGGGGCTACACCTTC. Its translation is CASSMRLGPGGYTF. V usage is TRBV27 and J usage is TRBJ1-2; no firm D call. The germline CDR1 and CDR2 sequences are MNHEY and SMNVEV (reference sequence). V shed 5 bases and J shed 8 bases, with 18 bases lying between them. The CDR3 contains 14 residues.

The rearrangement joins TRBV7-2 to TRBJ2-7; 11 positions match TRBD1. Trimming removed 5 bases from V and 5 bases from J; junction bases left unmatched: 14. CDR1 and CDR2 (germline): SGHTA, FQGNSA. The length of the CDR3 is 17 residues. The CDR3 region has the DNA TGTGCCAGCAGCCCCAGTATTGGACAGGGGGCTTTCAACGAGCAGTACTTC. Translation gives CASSPSIGQGAFNEQYF.

The chain joins TRBV7-3 to TRBJ2-1; D is possibly TRBD2 (7 bases). The CDR3 is 15 amino acids. Germline loops: CDR1 SGHTA, CDR2 FQGTGA. V lost 1 base and J lost 6, with 13 bases in between. This CDR3 is CASSLNGGASNEQFF. The CDR3 bases are TGTGCCAGCAGCTTAAATGGGGGGGCCAGCAATGAGCAGTTCTTC.

This clonotype was observed a few times. The CDR3 region is CASSGMGELFF. In DNA form, the CDR3 reads TGTGCCAGCAGTGGGATGGGGGAGCTGTTTTTT. This chain uses TRBV6-5 with TRBJ2-2; D remains ambiguous. Trimming took 5 bases from V and 8 from J, leaving 6 bases between them. The CDR3 has 11 residues. Germline V gene lookup returns CDR1 MNHEY and CDR2 SVGAGI.

The chain joins TRBV7-9 to TRBJ2-4; D is tentatively TRBD1 or TRBD2 (5 bases each). The germline CDR1 and CDR2 sequences are SEHNR and FQNEAQ (reference sequence). V was pared by 5 bases and J by 1 base, with 9 bases between. CDR3 length equals 14 residues. DNA of the CDR3: TGTGCCAGCAGCCCCAGGGAGGCCAAAAACATTCAGTACTTC. This translates into CASSPREAKNIQYF. Filled out from reference TRBV7-9 and TRBJ2-4, the complete variable domain reads DTGVSQNPRHKITKRGQNVTFRCDPISEHNRLYWYRQTLGQGPEFLTYFQNEAQLEKSRLLSDRFSAERPKGSFSTLEIQRTEQGDSAMYLCASSPREAKNIQYFGAGTRLSVL.

This clonotype occurred a few times. This sequence joins TRBV20-1 and TRBJ2-3; D ambiguous. From germline, CDR1 is DFQATT and CDR2 SNEGSKA (reference sequence). V lost 0 bases, J lost 2 bases, and 6 bases lay in between. This CDR3 contains 13 residues. The CDR3 coding sequence is TGCAGTGCTAGAGAGTACCCCACAGATACGCAGTATTTT. Translating it yields CSAREYPTDTQYF.

The chain employs TRBV6-5 and TRBJ2-1; D is possibly TRBD1 (5 bases). Trimming shortened V by 6 bases and J by 8 bases, and 14 bases separated the two germline ends. The CDR3 consists of 13 residues. The germline V gene has CDR1 MNHEY and CDR2 SVGAGI. The CDR3 reads CASSRVFRDEQFF. CDR3 sequence (DNA): TGTGCCAGCAGCAGGGTCTTCCGCGATGAGCAGTTCTTC.

This clonotype was detected only a few times. The chain joins TRBV7-9 to TRBJ2-7; TRBD1 might be the D (6 bases). The CDR3 spans 14 residues. Trimming took 4 bases from V and 0 from J, leaving 10 bases between them. Germline V CDR1 and CDR2: SEHNR, FQNEAQ (reference sequence). CDR3 region: CASSSRTDSYEQYV. The CDR3 DNA reads TGTGCCAGCAGCTCCCGGACAGACTCCTACGAGCAGTACGTC.

This clonotype was recorded at least ten times. V usage is TRBV12-3 or TRBV12-4 and J usage is TRBJ1-1; TRBD1 agrees at 8 bases. The CDR3 is made up of 14 amino acids. The J segment lost 11 bases and the V segment lost 2 bases, leaving 10 bases of the junction unmatched. CDR3 residues: CASSLTGQGDPAFF. Written as DNA, the CDR3 is TGTGCCAGCAGTTTAACCGGACAGGGCGACCCCGCTTTCTTT.

This clonotype was counted only a few times. The rearrangement uses TRBV6-5 and TRBJ2-3; TRBD2 aligns across 10 bases. The CDR3 runs to 19 residues. J lost 6 bases, V lost 0 bases, and 15 bases had no gene match. Looked up from germline, CDR1 is MNHEY and CDR2 is SVGAGI. CDR3 DNA sequence: TGTGCCAGCAGTTACTCCCCCGTAATCGAGCGGGGGGGCGTCGATACGCAGTATTTT. This gives the protein CASSYSPVIERGGVDTQYF.

CDR3 sequence: CASSYGPSWTDYGYTF. The CDR3 DNA reads TGTGCCAGCAGTTACGGGCCCTCCTGGACAGACTATGGCTACACCTTC. The chain couples TRBV6-2 or TRBV6-3 to TRBJ1-2, with a possible D match to TRBD1 (6 bases). Germline V gene sequence: CDR1 MNHEY, CDR2 SVGEGT. The CDR3 totals 16 residues. Trimming removed 2 bases from V and 3 bases from J, with 16 bases in between.

V gene TRBV6-1 combines with J gene TRBJ2-3; 16 bases are a match to TRBD2. Germline CDR1 MNHNS, CDR2 SASEGT. The V and J ends lost 8 bases and 4 bases, in that order; junction bases with no gene match: 0. The CDR3 is 14 residues long. CDR3 coding DNA: TGTGCCAGCGGGACTAGCGGGGGGGCAGATACGCAGTATTTT. Its protein product is CASGTSGGADTQYF.

In its sample, this clonotype was seen many times. V and J are TRBV29-1 and TRBJ2-7, with a tentative D call TRBD2 (5 bases). CDR1 is SQVTM, CDR2 ANQGSEA, per germline. V was cut by 2 bases and J by 4 bases, with 9 bases left in between. The CDR3 is made up of 12 amino acids. The DNA of the CDR3 is TGCAGCGTTGAAACTAGGGATTACGAGCAGTACTTC. Protein product: CSVETRDYEQYF.

The rearrangement uses TRBV7-9 and TRBJ1-2; possibly TRBD1 for D (5 bases). The V gene's germline CDR1 is SEHNR and CDR2 FQNEAQ (reference sequence). The ends were cut back, 4 bases at V and 2 bases at J, with 11 bases in the middle. This CDR3 is 14 amino acids long. Written as DNA, the CDR3 is TGTGCCAGCAGCTCGCCGGGGGTCAACTATGGCTACACCTTC. This sequence encodes CASSSPGVNYGYTF.

This clonotype was found a few times. The chain combines TRBV27 with TRBJ1-2, with D possibly TRBD1 on 5 matching bases. Germline CDR1 is MNHEY and CDR2 is SMNVEV (reference sequence). The CDR3 runs 15 residues. Trimming removed 11 bases from V and 4 bases from J, with 23 bases in between. The CDR3 sequence is CASPTAGLEGYGYTF. The CDR3 nucleotides read TGTGCCTCCCCGACTGCGGGGCTAGAAGGCTATGGCTACACCTTC.